This T cell receptor beta chain was captured by sequencing in a study of CD8 T cell repertoires and HIV-1 epitope variants. Trimming shortened V by 3 bases and J by 6 bases, and 15 bases separated the two germline ends. Germline CDR1 reads SNHLY; CDR2 reads FYNNEI. This CDR3 comprises 15 residues. Assay used: immunoSEQ multiplex PCR; TCRdb lists only in-frame clones, some missing. The sample records some 4,300 clones, 69% being singletons. Notes on this clone: The antigen is unknown.

The chain has TRBV2 and TRBJ2-1; D may match TRBD1 or TRBD2 (5 bases each). The TCR originated in a male donor with HIV. Sample: cultured CD8+ T cells derived from PBMCs. In DNA form, the CDR3 reads TGTGCCAGCAGTGACCCCGGGACGACGCGCAATGAGCAGTTCTTC. This gives the protein CASSDPGTTRNEQFF.